This TCR beta chain derives from a study of blood T cells in healthy people across ages. Unmatched junction bases numbered 1, after V lost 2 bases and J lost 2 bases. The CDR3 is made up of 16 amino acids. Germline V gene sequence: CDR1 MNHEY, CDR2 SVGAGI. A J-beta primer mix and a sample-barcoded 5' primer were used in a second PCR of about 7 to 12 cycles. In TCRdb, the 5' RACE reads were re-called with MiXCR into one record per CDR3 protein. The top ten hold 15% to 19% of the sample, which has 600,000 or so distinct CDR3 sequences, about 28% seen once. The TCR originated in a woman older than 75 in good health. Sequenced material: blood. The chain has TRBV6-5 and TRBJ2-5; 14 bases fit TRBD2. Here the CDR3 reads CASSYGTSGGQETQYF. The CDR3, as DNA: TGTGCCAGCAGTTACGGGACTAGCGGGGGACAAGAGACCCAGTACTTC.